The 13 T cell receptor beta chains listed next were all sequenced from one sample in a study of a mutant IDH1 vaccine in newly diagnosed glioma. These receptors are not linked to any known antigen. Time point denoted: week 47, end of study. Mutant IDH1 20-mer peptide, at 300 ug, made up each vaccine dose, with topical imiquimod. Profiling relied on immunoSEQ multiplex PCR, and the TCRdb table lists in-frame clones only, not all of them. The sample contains 35,000 to 40,000 clones, roughly 70% of which appear only once. The starting material was PBMCs, obtained from a glioma patient whose treatment included an IDH1 peptide vaccine. The receptors originated from a man aged 40-55 years with glioma.

This chain links TRBV30 with TRBJ2-6; the match to TRBD1 covers 10 bases. V lost 0 bases to trimming and J lost 0 bases; unmatched junction nucleotides: 2. CDR1 and CDR2 (germline): GTSNPN, SVGIG (reference sequence). The CDR3 is 17 residues long. CDR3 in amino acids: CAWSVRTGGSGANVLTF. The CDR3 DNA reads TGTGCCTGGAGTGTAAGGACAGGGGGCTCTGGGGCCAACGTCCTGACTTTC.

J is TRBJ1-1 and V is TRBV25-1; D possibly corresponds to TRBD1 (6 bases). Trimming cost V 4 bases and J 3 bases, with 15 bases left between them. There are 15 residues in the CDR3. Germline CDR1 and CDR2: MGHDK and SYGVNS. DNA of the CDR3: TGTGCCAGCAGTGCCCCGACGGGGGCAGACACTGAAGCTTTCTTT. It yields the protein CASSAPTGADTEAFF.

This clone was counted a single time. The chain links TRBV11-2 to TRBJ2-1; perhaps D is TRBD1 or TRBD2 (5 bases each). V was trimmed by 5 bases and J by 2 bases, leaving 16 bases between them. Germline V gene sequence: CDR1 SGHAT, CDR2 FQNNGV. CDR3 size: 16 residues. In nucleotides, the CDR3 is TGTGCCAGCAGCCGTCCGGGGCCCCGGGCCTACAATGAGCAGTTCTTC. This codes for CASSRPGPRAYNEQFF. The full variable domain, its missing parts supplied by reference TRBV11-2 and TRBJ2-1, is EAGVAQSPRYKIIEKRQSVAFWCNPISGHATLYWYQQILGQGPKLLIQFQNNGVVDDSQLPKDRFSAERLKGVDSTLKIQPAKLEDSAVYLCASSRPGPRAYNEQFFGPGTRLTVL.

The J gene is TRBJ2-5, the V gene TRBV18; D call uncertain. The V gene's germline CDR1 is KGHSH and CDR2 LQKENI. The ends were cut back, 2 bases at V and 4 bases at J, with 14 bases in the middle. This CDR3 comprises 15 residues. The DNA of the CDR3 is TGTGCCAGCTCACCAGAGCCTGACCCCGGAGAGACCCAGTACTTC. Its protein is CASSPEPDPGETQYF.

V usage is TRBV10-2 and J usage is TRBJ1-1, with a possible D match to TRBD1 (5 bases). The CDR3 runs 14 residues. V was trimmed by 5 bases and J by 4 bases, leaving 14 bases between them. Germline V gene lookup returns CDR1 WSHSY and CDR2 SAAADI. The CDR3 DNA reads TGCGCCAGCAGTAACGGGGGTCGGGGCACTGAAGCTTTCTTT. Translated, it gives CASSNGGRGTEAFF.

The chain recombines TRBV5-8 with TRBJ2-1; 12 bases are a match to TRBD2. V trimming: 4 bases; J trimming: 4 bases; junction bases outside the gene matches: 6. This CDR3 is 16 amino acids long. Germline V gives CDR1 SGHTS, CDR2 YDEGEE. The CDR3 sequence: CASSLAGGVRYNEQFF. The CDR3 DNA follows: TGTGCCAGCAGCCTAGCGGGAGGGGTCCGGTACAATGAGCAGTTCTTC.

The chain links TRBV19 to TRBJ2-5, with D maybe TRBD2 (7 bases). CDR1 LNHDA and CDR2 SQIVND come from the germline V gene (reference sequence). V dropped 1 base and J dropped 3 bases, with 15 bases sitting between them. The CDR3 length is 16 residues. The CDR3 sequence is CASSIGPGGWKETQYF. The CDR3 nucleotides are TGTGCCAGTAGTATAGGTCCGGGGGGCTGGAAAGAGACCCAGTACTTC.

This chain uses TRBV5-4 with TRBJ2-5; 8 nucleotides match TRBD2. The trim removed 4 bases at V and 1 base at J, leaving 3 bases unmatched. Germline lookup yields CDR1 SGHNT and CDR2 YYREEE (reference sequence). This CDR3 is built from 14 residues. CDR3 coding DNA: TGTGCCAGCAGCCCGGGGACTAGCCAAGAGACCCAGTACTTC. Translating it yields CASSPGTSQETQYF.

This chain links TRBV5-1 with TRBJ2-7; D might be TRBD2 (5 bases). Germline-derived CDR1 and CDR2 are SGHRS and YFSETQ. Trimming cost V 1 base and J 4 bases, with 15 bases left between them. The CDR3 has 15 residues. This chain's CDR3 is CASSLTGGPQYEQYV. The CDR3 DNA reads TGCGCCAGCAGCTTGACGGGCGGGCCCCAGTACGAGCAGTACGTC.

The V and J genes are TRBV5-1 and TRBJ1-2; maybe TRBD1 (6 bases). CDR1 is SGHRS and CDR2 is YFSETQ in the germline V gene. V lost 2 bases, J lost 8 bases, and 13 bases lay in between. The length of the CDR3 is 13 residues. CDR3 region: CASSFQGTEGYTF. The CDR3 DNA is TGCGCCAGCAGCTTTCAGGGGACGGAGGGCTACACCTTC.

The chain recombines TRBV6-5 with TRBJ1-2; D possibly corresponds to TRBD1 (5 bases). Trimming took off 0 bases at V and 1 base at J, with 12 bases between the two ends. Germline loops: CDR1 MNHEY, CDR2 SVGAGI. This CDR3 comprises 16 residues. The CDR3 DNA reads TGTGCCAGCAGTTACTCTGGGGCAGGGAATAACTATGGCTACACCTTC. Translated, it gives CASSYSGAGNNYGYTF.

Concerning this clone: This may be a read error, as it is one base from a much larger clone. CDR3 in DNA: TGTGCCAGCAGCCCCTCCCACAGTGGCCCAGAGGCCCAGTACTTC. Residues: CASSPSHSGPEAQYF. The chain joins TRBV5-4 to TRBJ2-5; unclear D gene. Germline CDR1 and CDR2: SGHNT and YYREEE (reference sequence). The CDR3 consists of 15 residues.

The chain links TRBV25-1 to TRBJ2-1; 7 bases fit TRBD1. After removal of 2 bases from V and 5 bases from J, the junction contained 6 bases not matched to a gene. The CDR3 consists of 15 residues. Germline V gene sequence: CDR1 MGHDK, CDR2 SYGVNS. The chain's CDR3 is CASSEPGGVNNEQFF. As DNA, the CDR3 is TGTGCCAGCAGTGAACCAGGGGGAGTAAACAATGAGCAGTTCTTC.